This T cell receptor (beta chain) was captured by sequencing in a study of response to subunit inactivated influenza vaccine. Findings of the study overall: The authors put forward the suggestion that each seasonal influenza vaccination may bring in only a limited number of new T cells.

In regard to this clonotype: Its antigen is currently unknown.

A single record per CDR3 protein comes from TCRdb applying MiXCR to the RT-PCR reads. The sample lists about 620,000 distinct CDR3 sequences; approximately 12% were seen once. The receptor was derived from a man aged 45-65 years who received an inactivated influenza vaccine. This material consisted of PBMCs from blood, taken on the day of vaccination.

The CDR3 spells CASSVRPWTSGEQYF. The CDR3 nucleotides read TGTGCCAGCAGCGTCAGACCATGGACTAGCGGGGAGCAGTACTTC. The rearrangement joins TRBV14 to TRBJ2-7; 11 bases fit TRBD2. This CDR3 spans 15 amino acids. The junction had 10 bases not matched to a gene; V was cut back by 5 bases and J by 7 bases. Germline CDR1 reads SGHDN; CDR2 reads FVKESK.